One and the same sample provided the 31 T cell receptor beta chains below, sequenced in a study of early T cells in non-severe SARS-CoV-2 infection. TCRdb independently ran MiXCR on the 5' RACE reads; one entry per CDR3 protein. Here the sample spans fewer than 35,000 distinct CDR3 sequences, roughly 5% being singletons. Source material: whole blood. The receptors were gathered from an adult who was a healthcare worker with PCR-confirmed SARS-CoV-2 infection or an uninfected control (not recorded which).

V gene TRBV4-2 combines with J gene TRBJ2-2; no clear D gene. Trimming took off 2 bases at V and 6 bases at J, with 10 bases between the two ends. The CDR3 has 14 amino acids. CDR1 is LGHNA, CDR2 YNFKEQ, per germline. CDR3 region: CASSQQHQAGELFF. The CDR3 region has the DNA TGTGCCAGCAGCCAACAACATCAAGCCGGGGAGCTGTTTTTT.

The table lists this clonotype with many counts. The chain uses TRBV12-3 or TRBV12-4 and TRBJ2-5; D assignment may be TRBD1 or TRBD2 (5 bases each). Trimming removed 8 bases at V and 2 bases at J, with 9 bases between. There are 12 residues in the CDR3. The CDR3 DNA sequence: TGTGCCAGCGCGAGGGGACAAGAGACCCAGTACTTC. Its protein product is CASARGQETQYF.

The V gene is TRBV5-1, the J gene TRBJ1-3; no reliable D call. Germline-derived CDR1 and CDR2 are SGHRS and YFSETQ. With 2 bases removed from V and 0 bases from J, the gap between germline ends came to 15 bases. The CDR3 totals 17 residues. As DNA, the CDR3 is TGCGCCAGCAGCTTTGGACGAAGCCGCCTCTCTGGAAACACCATATATTTT. Translating gives CASSFGRSRLSGNTIYF.

This clonotype was detected ten times or more. This chain connects TRBV7-2 to TRBJ2-7; 11 bases are a match to TRBD1. Germline CDR1 SGHTA, CDR2 FQGNSA. The CDR3 runs 15 residues. V shed 4 bases and J 3 bases; nucleotides not matched to a gene: 5. CDR3 in DNA: TGTGCCAGCAGCTCTGGGACAGGGGGTTTCTACGAGCAGTACTTC. Protein sequence: CASSSGTGGFYEQYF.

Comment on this clonotype: Since a much larger clone is just one base distant, this may be a read error. Given the absence of the conserved phenylalanine or tryptophan at the CDR3 end, a read error is likely. V gene TRBV20-1 combines with J gene TRBJ2-1; 10 bases line up with TRBD2. J was trimmed by 7 bases and V by 6 bases; bases with no gene match: 6. The CDR3 totals 13 residues. Germline assignment: CDR1 DFQATT and CDR2 SNEGSKA (reference sequence). CDR3 sequence: CSARGLAINEQFI. The CDR3 coding sequence is TGCAGTGCACGGGGACTAGCGATAAATGAGCAGTTCATC.

Notes on this clonotype: A read error may be the cause here, since a much bigger clone is one base away. J is TRBJ1-6 and V is TRBV2, with TRBD1 matching 9 bases. The CDR3 covers 14 residues. CDR1 is SNHLY, CDR2 FYNNEI, per germline. V trimming: 3 bases; J trimming: 14 bases; junction bases outside the gene matches: 8. The chain's CDR3 is CASSDGTGSPSLHF. The CDR3 bases are TGTGCCAGCAGTGACGGGACAGGGTCTCCATCCCTCCACTTT.

This clonotype was seen more than once but under ten times. The chain combines TRBV10-1 with TRBJ2-5; D not resolved. Trimming stripped 2 bases from V and 3 bases from J, with 13 bases between. CDR3 length: 15 amino acids. Germline CDR1 reads WNHNN; CDR2 reads SYGVQD (reference sequence). The CDR3 sequence is CASSEDGSVKETQYF. CDR3 sequence (DNA): TGCGCCAGCAGTGAGGATGGGTCCGTAAAAGAGACCCAGTACTTC.

The chain links TRBV2 to TRBJ2-7, with 12 bases matching TRBD1. V dropped 7 bases and J dropped 6; count of bases not matched to a gene: 7. The CDR3 has 14 residues. Per the germline V gene, CDR1 is SNHLY and CDR2 is FYNNEI. DNA for the CDR3: TGTGCCAGCAACCCCGGGACAGGGGGCGCCGAGCAGTACTTC. Translation: CASNPGTGGAEQYF.

This clonotype came up a few times. This sequence joins TRBV3-1 and TRBJ1-5, with D perhaps TRBD1 (5 bases). Germline V lookup: CDR1 LGHDT, CDR2 YNNKEL (reference sequence). CDR3 size: 15 residues. Trimming left V 0 bases short and J 4 bases short, with 10 bases between. CDR3 residues: CASSQDTKGNQPQHF. The CDR3 nucleotides read TGTGCCAGCAGCCAAGATACGAAGGGGAATCAGCCCCAGCATTTT.

This clonotype was counted ten times or more. The gene calls are TRBV5-1 and TRBJ2-3; D unresolved. The germline V and J ends were trimmed by 0 bases and 3 bases, with 5 bases remaining between them. Germline CDR1 SGHRS, CDR2 YFSETQ. This CDR3 has 13 residues. The CDR3 DNA is TGCGCCAGCAGCTTGGCTAGGACAGATACGCAGTATTTT. Protein sequence: CASSLARTDTQYF.

This clonotype has only a few counts. The CDR3 DNA sequence: TGTGCCAGCAGCAGGGGGGGACCCTACGAGCAGTACTTC. Protein product: CASSRGGPYEQYF. This chain connects TRBV27 to TRBJ2-7, with D perhaps TRBD1 or TRBD2 (7 bases each). CDR3 length: 13 amino acids. V shed 6 bases and J shed 2 bases, with 11 bases lying between them. Germline V gene sequence: CDR1 MNHEY, CDR2 SMNVEV (reference sequence).

The V gene is TRBV30, the J gene TRBJ2-7; D may be TRBD1 (5 bases). The CDR3 sequence is 13 residues long. V was shortened by 3 bases and J by 2 bases, with 11 bases between the two germline ends. CDR1 and CDR2 (germline): GTSNPN, SVGIG (reference sequence). The CDR3: CAWSSGRAYEQYF. The CDR3 DNA sequence: TGTGCCTGGAGCTCGGGCAGGGCCTACGAGCAGTACTTC. Full variable domain (missing parts from reference TRBV30 and TRBJ2-7): SQTIHQWPATLVQPVGSPLSLECTVEGTSNPNLYWYRQAAGRGLQLLFYSVGIGQISSEVPQNLSASRPQDRQFILSSKKLLLSDSGFYLCAWSSGRAYEQYFGPGTRLTVT.

The rearrangement uses TRBV7-9 and TRBJ2-5; D perhaps matches TRBD2 (6 bases). V was pared by 8 bases and J by 2 bases, with 18 bases between. Germline-derived CDR1 and CDR2 are SEHNR and FQNEAQ (reference sequence). The CDR3 extends over 15 amino acids. The CDR3 nucleotides read TGTGCCAGCCGCTCCCGGAGGGGCTCACAAGAGACCCAGTACTTC. It codes for CASRSRRGSQETQYF.

The chain has TRBV30 and TRBJ2-1; D is ambiguous. Germline CDR1 and CDR2: GTSNPN and SVGIG (reference sequence). V was pared by 2 bases and J by 8 bases, with 7 bases between. This CDR3 is built from 11 residues. The CDR3 sequence is CAWSQSDEQFF. The CDR3 nucleotides read TGTGCCTGGAGTCAGTCTGATGAGCAGTTCTTC.

This clonotype came up many times. V usage is TRBV29-1 and J usage is TRBJ1-4, with 7 bases aligning to TRBD1. The CDR3 runs 14 residues. V shed 6 bases and J 4 bases; nucleotides not matched to a gene: 8. Germline lookup yields CDR1 SQVTM and CDR2 ANQGSEA. The CDR3: CSVGFGTVNEKLFF. The CDR3 bases are TGCAGCGTCGGTTTCGGGACAGTTAATGAAAAACTGTTTTTT.

Ten or more counts support this clonotype. The chain combines TRBV5-1 with TRBJ1-1; 8 positions match TRBD1. This CDR3 region has 17 residues. The germline gives CDR1 SGHRS, CDR2 YFSETQ. V was clipped by 0 bases and J by 4 bases; unmatched bases: 11. The CDR3 nucleotides are TGCGCCAGCAGCTTGGGACAGGGGAGTTTTGCGAGCACTGAAGCTTTCTTT. It codes for CASSLGQGSFASTEAFF.

At least ten counts were recorded for this clonotype. CDR3: CASSLRRTIYEQYF. In DNA, the CDR3 is TGTGCCAGCAGCTTACGCAGGACCATCTACGAGCAGTACTTC. V gene TRBV7-2 combines with J gene TRBJ2-7, with unresolved D. Germline CDR1 is SGHTA and CDR2 is FQGNSA. V gave up 2 bases and J gave up 3 bases, with 11 bases separating them. The CDR3 loop spans 14 amino acids.

This clonotype was found many times. Here the CDR3 DNA reads TGTGCCAGCAGCCGTTCCGGGGCAGGGGGCTCCTACGAGCAGTACTTC. Amino acid sequence: CASSRSGAGGSYEQYF. The chain is built from TRBV3-1 and TRBJ2-7; TRBD1 agrees at 7 bases. The trim removed 4 bases at V and 0 bases at J, leaving 9 bases unmatched. Germline loops: CDR1 LGHDT, CDR2 YNNKEL (reference sequence). The CDR3 is 16 residues long.

This clonotype appeared many times. The CDR3 DNA is TGTGCCAGTAGGCTCGGTCGTGTCAATGAGCAGTTCTTC. This gives the protein CASRLGRVNEQFF. The chain carries TRBV19 and TRBJ2-1, with D unclear. V shed 6 bases and J shed 6 bases, with 12 bases lying between them. CDR3 size: 13 residues. Germline-derived CDR1 and CDR2 are LNHDA and SQIVND (reference sequence).

This clonotype was detected only a few times. The V gene is TRBV28, the J gene TRBJ1-4; a possible D gene is TRBD1 (5 bases). V lost 8 bases, J lost 8 bases, and 9 bases lay in between. Germline V lookup: CDR1 MDHEN, CDR2 SYDVKM. The CDR3 consists of 11 residues. This CDR3 reads CASGTAEKLFF. CDR3 coding DNA: TGTGCCAGCGGGACGGCGGAAAAACTGTTTTTT.

This clonotype was detected many times. The chain carries TRBV28 and TRBJ1-5; 7 positions match TRBD1. The germline CDR1 and CDR2 sequences are MDHEN and SYDVKM. With V trimmed by 2 bases and J by 1 base, 8 bases remained unmatched. The CDR3 extends over 17 amino acids. Here the CDR3 reads CASSLVTGVRSNQPQHF. The CDR3 DNA is TGTGCCAGCAGTTTAGTCACAGGGGTGCGAAGCAATCAGCCCCAGCATTTT. The complete variable domain, with remaining parts taken from reference TRBV28 and TRBJ1-5, reads DVKVTQSSRYLVKRTGEKVFLECVQDMDHENMFWYRQDPGLGLRLIYFSYDVKMKEKGDIPEGYSVSREKKERFSLILESASTNQTSMYLCASSLVTGVRSNQPQHFGDGTRLSIL.

This chain connects TRBV5-5 to TRBJ2-1, with 8 bases that match TRBD2. The germline gives CDR1 SGHKS, CDR2 YYEKEE (reference sequence). V dropped 2 bases and J dropped 9; count of bases not matched to a gene: 7. CDR3 length equals 14 residues. CDR3 loop: CASSLSGRVTEQFF. The CDR3 bases are TGTGCCAGCAGCTTAAGCGGGAGAGTCACTGAGCAGTTCTTC.

The V call is TRBV28, the J call TRBJ1-6, with D tentatively TRBD1 (5 bases). Germline V gene data show CDR1 as MDHEN and CDR2 as SYDVKM. The V gene lost 6 bases and the J gene lost 8 bases, with 20 bases spanning the gap. The CDR3 sequence is 16 residues long. The CDR3 sequence is CASRYGGLPMYSPLHF. In DNA, the CDR3 is TGTGCCAGCAGATATGGGGGACTTCCGATGTATTCACCCCTCCACTTT. Combining the CDR3 with reference TRBV28 and TRBJ1-6 gives the whole variable domain DVKVTQSSRYLVKRTGEKVFLECVQDMDHENMFWYRQDPGLGLRLIYFSYDVKMKEKGDIPEGYSVSREKKERFSLILESASTNQTSMYLCASRYGGLPMYSPLHFGNGTRLTVT.

This clonotype was seen only a few times. The V call is TRBV7-3, the J call TRBJ2-1, with D unclear. The CDR3 spans 13 residues. Deletions cut 5 bases from V and 5 bases from J, with 10 bases between. The germline CDR1 and CDR2 sequences are SGHTA and FQGTGA. The CDR3 loop reads CASSPSADNEQFF. Written as DNA, the CDR3 is TGTGCCAGCAGCCCCTCCGCCGACAATGAGCAGTTCTTC.

This clonotype came up many times. CDR3 protein: CASSMKETQYF. CDR3 nucleotide sequence: TGCGCCAGCAGCATGAAAGAGACCCAGTACTTC. The chain recombines TRBV5-1 with TRBJ2-5, with D unclear. This CDR3 is built from 11 residues. Germline values: CDR1 SGHRS, CDR2 YFSETQ. Trimming took 4 bases from V and 3 from J, leaving 4 bases between them.

CDR3 DNA: TGTGCCTGGGCCGGACAGGGGGCAAGCTACACCTTC. It codes for CAWAGQGASYTF. The rearrangement joins TRBV30 to TRBJ1-2, with TRBD1 matching 11 bases. Germline V gene sequence: CDR1 GTSNPN, CDR2 SVGIG (reference sequence). J was trimmed by 9 bases and V by 5 bases; bases with no gene match: 5. This CDR3 has 12 amino acids.

This clonotype has ten or more counts. V and J are TRBV7-2 and TRBJ2-1; maybe TRBD2 (7 bases). This CDR3 contains 14 residues. V lost 4 bases and J lost 8, with 15 bases in between. From germline, CDR1 is SGHTA and CDR2 FQGNSA. CDR3 in DNA: TGTGCCAGCAGCTCGGCCCCGGGGGGCGATGAGCAGTTCTTC. Residues: CASSSAPGGDEQFF.

This clonotype was observed many times. The J gene is TRBJ2-1, the V gene TRBV30; TRBD2 agrees at 7 bases. Germline trimming cut 1 base from V and 8 bases from J; bases unmatched to any gene: 5. The CDR3 is 13 amino acids. CDR1 is GTSNPN, CDR2 SVGIG, per germline (reference sequence). CDR3 DNA: TGTGCCTGGAGTGCCCGGGGGGTCGATGAGCAGTTCTTC. This sequence encodes CAWSARGVDEQFF.

This clonotype was seen a handful of times. This chain connects TRBV10-3 to TRBJ1-5; possibly TRBD1 for D (5 bases). The ends were cut back, 6 bases at V and 3 bases at J, with 6 bases in the middle. This CDR3 comprises 12 residues. Germline V CDR1 and CDR2: ENHRY, SYGVKD. In nucleotides, the CDR3 is TGTGCCATCAGACAGGACAATCAGCCCCAGCATTTT. Translated: CAIRQDNQPQHF.

This sequence joins TRBV6-6 and TRBJ2-2, with 8 positions matching TRBD1. With 0 bases clipped from V and 1 base from J, the junction kept 10 bases outside the gene matches. CDR3 length equals 19 residues. Germline CDR1 MNHNY, CDR2 SVGAGI (reference sequence). The CDR3 sequence: CASSYSMDPGQVNTGELFF. DNA for the CDR3: TGTGCCAGCAGTTACTCGATGGACCCGGGACAGGTGAACACCGGGGAGCTGTTTTTT.

This clonotype showed up many times. This chain joins TRBV19 and TRBJ2-6, with unresolved D. Germline loops: CDR1 LNHDA, CDR2 SQIVND (reference sequence). The CDR3 is made up of 15 amino acids. V was shortened by 6 bases and J by 0 bases, with 9 bases between the two germline ends. CDR3 nucleotide sequence: TGTGCCAGTAGCGACGGAACCTCTGGGGCCAACGTCCTGACTTTC. Encoded protein: CASSDGTSGANVLTF.